One and the same sample provided the 28 T cell receptor beta chains below, sequenced in a study of blood T cell repertoires in COVID-19. Clones were read by immunoSEQ multiplex PCR, and TCRdb kept only the in-frame ones, dropping some. This table holds approximately 300,000 clones, roughly 88% found once. What was sequenced was peripheral blood. The receptor set was obtained from a woman in her forties or fifties with acute or convalescent COVID-19.

The CDR3 loop is CAWKSVPHTEAFF. The CDR3 DNA sequence: TGTGCCTGGAAGTCGGTCCCTCACACTGAAGCTTTCTTT. The V and J genes are TRBV30 and TRBJ1-1, with D unresolved. Trimming took off 4 bases at V and 3 bases at J, with 12 bases between the two ends. This CDR3 contains 13 residues. CDR1 GTSNPN and CDR2 SVGIG come from the germline V gene (reference sequence).

The chain carries TRBV9 and TRBJ2-1; weak D call: TRBD2 (6 bases). CDR1 SGDLS and CDR2 YYNGEE come from the germline V gene. The CDR3 totals 14 residues. V was pared by 0 bases and J by 5 bases, with 9 bases between. The DNA of the CDR3 is TGTGCCAGCAGCGTAGCGGGAGAGAACAATGAGCAGTTCTTC. Translation: CASSVAGENNEQFF. Complete variable domain (other parts from reference TRBV9 and TRBJ2-1): DSGVTQTPKHLITATGQRVTLRCSPRSGDLSVYWYQQSLDQGLQFLIQYYNGEERAKGNILERFSAQQFPDLHSELNLSSLELGDSALYFCASSVAGENNEQFFGPGTRLTVL.

The chain combines TRBV27 with TRBJ2-4, with D perhaps TRBD1 (6 bases). V shed 8 bases and J shed 3 bases, with 14 bases lying between them. The V gene's germline CDR1 is MNHEY and CDR2 SMNVEV (reference sequence). CDR3 size: 14 residues. This CDR3 is CASQNRVGKNIQYF. For the CDR3, the DNA is TGTGCCAGCCAAAACAGGGTAGGCAAAAACATTCAGTACTTC.

The chain couples TRBV6-6 to TRBJ1-5; D unclear. Trimming left V 6 bases short and J 5 bases short, with 8 bases between. The CDR3 is 12 amino acids. In germline, CDR1 is MNHNY, CDR2 SVGAGI (reference sequence). CDR3 protein: CASSDGYQPQHF. CDR3 coding DNA: TGTGCCAGCAGCGACGGGTATCAGCCCCAGCATTTT.

This sequence joins TRBV6-6 and TRBJ2-7; 10 bases align to TRBD1. The CDR3 is made up of 14 amino acids. V was clipped by 4 bases and J by 4 bases; unmatched bases: 4. Per germline, CDR1 MNHNY and CDR2 SVGAGI (reference sequence). CDR3 loop: CASSFGQGVYEQYF. The CDR3 DNA follows: TGTGCCAGCAGTTTTGGACAGGGGGTGTACGAGCAGTACTTC.

V and J are TRBV7-3 and TRBJ2-5; possibly TRBD2 for D (5 bases). CDR3 length: 13 amino acids. Per the germline V gene, CDR1 is SGHTA and CDR2 is FQGTGA. Trimming pared 0 bases from V and 5 bases from J, leaving 7 bases between. The CDR3 region is CASSLTRGETQYF. The CDR3 bases are TGTGCCAGCAGCTTAACTCGAGGGGAGACCCAGTACTTC.

The rearrangement uses TRBV18 and TRBJ2-7; D is ambiguous. CDR1 KGHSH and CDR2 LQKENI come from the germline V gene. The CDR3 runs to 14 residues. V was shortened by 2 bases and J by 5 bases, with 13 bases between the two germline ends. The CDR3 coding sequence is TGTGCCAGCTCACCAGAGATAGCTTTCCACGAGCAGTACTTC. It is translated as CASSPEIAFHEQYF.

The sample holds one count of this clone. The V and J genes are TRBV6-1 and TRBJ2-5; a possible D gene is TRBD1 (6 bases). The CDR3 has 16 residues. Between the trimmed V and J ends, which lost 4 bases and 1 base, there was a span of 16 bases. Germline V gene sequence: CDR1 MNHNS, CDR2 SASEGT. The CDR3 DNA is TGTGCCAGCAGTGGACCGGGACATTCTATCCAAGAGACCCAGTACTTC. It encodes CASSGPGHSIQETQYF.

J is TRBJ2-1 and V is TRBV7-9; 7 bases agree with TRBD2. The V gene end was trimmed by 3 bases and the J gene end by 3 bases; junction bases not matched to a gene: 2. CDR3 length equals 14 residues. The germline CDR1 and CDR2 sequences are SEHNR and FQNEAQ (reference sequence). The CDR3 DNA is TGTGCCAGCAGCTTGTCTAGCGGCTACAATGAGCAGTTCTTC. Its protein product is CASSLSSGYNEQFF. Full variable domain (remainder filled in from reference TRBV7-9 and TRBJ2-1): DTGVSQNPRHKITKRGQNVTFRCDPISEHNRLYWYRQTLGQGPEFLTYFQNEAQLEKSRLLSDRFSAERPKGSFSTLEIQRTEQGDSAMYLCASSLSSGYNEQFFGPGTRLTVL.

The V call is TRBV2, the J call TRBJ1-5; D may be TRBD1 (5 bases). CDR1 and CDR2 from the germline V gene are SNHLY and FYNNEI. There are 13 residues in the CDR3. Deletions cut 9 bases from V and 2 bases from J, with 11 bases between. The CDR3 loop reads CASLRDGNQPQHF. The CDR3 DNA follows: TGTGCCAGTCTCAGGGATGGCAATCAGCCCCAGCATTTT.

The chain carries TRBV18 and TRBJ2-3, with a tentative D call TRBD1 (6 bases). V was shortened by 2 bases and J by 2 bases, with 8 bases between the two germline ends. Germline assignment: CDR1 KGHSH and CDR2 LQKENI. CDR3 size: 14 residues. Written as DNA, the CDR3 is TGTGCCAGCTCACCATACAGGGCCACAGATACGCAGTATTTT. Its protein is CASSPYRATDTQYF. Full variable domain (missing parts from reference TRBV18 and TRBJ2-3): NAGVMQNPRHLVRRRGQEARLRCSPMKGHSHVYWYRQLPEEGLKFMVYLQKENIIDESGMPKERFSAEFPKEGPSILRIQQVVRGDSAAYFCASSPYRATDTQYFGPGTRLTVL.

The chain recombines TRBV14 with TRBJ2-7; no definite D call. The CDR3 is made up of 16 amino acids. The germline CDR1 and CDR2 sequences are SGHDN and FVKESK. Trimming took off 3 bases at V and 4 bases at J, with 19 bases between the two ends. The chain's CDR3 is CASSHLTVTPRYEQYF. The CDR3 nucleotides are TGTGCCAGCAGCCATCTCACGGTGACTCCTCGATACGAGCAGTACTTC.

The chain recombines TRBV6-1 with TRBJ1-2; 7 bases line up with TRBD1. After removal of 4 bases from V and 0 bases from J, the junction contained 11 bases not matched to a gene. In germline, CDR1 is MNHNS, CDR2 SASEGT. The CDR3 totals 17 residues. CDR3 region: CASSALRRTGANYGYTF. DNA for the CDR3: TGTGCCAGCAGTGCCCTCAGAAGGACAGGAGCTAACTATGGCTACACCTTC.

The J gene is TRBJ2-3, the V gene TRBV7-3; D gene unclear. Germline V gene lookup returns CDR1 SGHTA and CDR2 FQGTGA. V gave up 3 bases and J gave up 2 bases, with 6 bases separating them. The CDR3 is 13 amino acids. The CDR3 bases are TGTGCCAGCAGCTTTCTTGTCACAGATACGCAGTATTTT. It codes for CASSFLVTDTQYF.

The chain links TRBV28 to TRBJ1-6; 8 bases are a match to TRBD1. Looked up from germline, CDR1 is MDHEN and CDR2 is SYDVKM. V lost 6 bases to trimming and J lost 8 bases; unmatched junction nucleotides: 9. This CDR3 region has 15 residues. The CDR3 here is CASRTSGTGYSPLHF. Here the CDR3 DNA reads TGTGCCAGCAGGACCTCCGGGACAGGCTATTCACCCCTCCACTTT.

The CDR3 sequence is CATSHPRGREDTQYF. The CDR3 nucleotides read TGTGCCACCTCACACCCCAGGGGGCGGGAAGATACGCAGTATTTT. This rearrangement joins TRBV24-1 to TRBJ2-3; 8 bases map to TRBD1. J was trimmed by 5 bases and V by 9 bases; bases with no gene match: 12. The CDR3 runs to 15 residues. The V gene's germline CDR1 is KGHDR and CDR2 SFDVKD.

The gene calls are TRBV20-1 and TRBJ2-5, with 8 bases lining up with TRBD2. The CDR3 loop spans 15 amino acids. Germline CDR1 is DFQATT and CDR2 is SNEGSKA (reference sequence). With 3 bases clipped from V and 5 bases from J, the junction kept 11 bases outside the gene matches. This chain's CDR3 is CSASNGRVARETQYF. CDR3 DNA sequence: TGCAGTGCTAGTAACGGGAGGGTCGCAAGGGAGACCCAGTACTTC.

As for this clone: Distinct nucleotide sequences in the sample also encode this CDR3. The rearrangement uses TRBV29-1 and TRBJ1-5; 9 bases fit TRBD1. V lost 5 bases to trimming and J lost 2 bases; unmatched junction nucleotides: 1. The CDR3 consists of 13 residues. Germline CDR1 SQVTM, CDR2 ANQGSEA. CDR3 nucleotide sequence: TGCAGCGTTAGGACAGGGGGCAATCAGCCCCAGCATTTT. Its protein is CSVRTGGNQPQHF. Using reference TRBV29-1 and TRBJ1-5 for the parts outside the CDR3, the full variable domain is SAVISQKPSRDICQRGTSLTIQCQVDSQVTMMFWYRQQPGQSLTLIATANQGSEATYESGFVIDKFPISRPNLTFSTLTVSNMSPEDSSIYLCSVRTGGNQPQHFGDGTRLSIL.

The rearrangement joins TRBV9 to TRBJ2-1, with 8 positions matching TRBD1. The CDR3 is made up of 20 amino acids. Germline V gene sequence: CDR1 SGDLS, CDR2 YYNGEE. V lost 0 bases, J lost 7 bases, and 21 bases stayed unmatched. CDR3 sequence (DNA): TGTGCCAGCAGCGTAGCTCCCACACTCGGGACAGGCAAAAACAGGAATGAGCAGTTCTTC. It translates to CASSVAPTLGTGKNRNEQFF. Supplemented by reference TRBV9 and TRBJ2-1, the full variable domain reads DSGVTQTPKHLITATGQRVTLRCSPRSGDLSVYWYQQSLDQGLQFLIQYYNGEERAKGNILERFSAQQFPDLHSELNLSSLELGDSALYFCASSVAPTLGTGKNRNEQFFGPGTRLTVL.

The rearrangement uses TRBV7-2 and TRBJ1-2; 9 nucleotides align to TRBD1. Trimming took 5 bases from V and 3 from J; bases not matched to a gene: 7. The CDR3 extends over 15 amino acids. From germline, CDR1 is SGHTA and CDR2 FQGNSA. CDR3: CASSVTGGPDYGYTF. The CDR3, as DNA: TGTGCCAGCAGCGTGACAGGGGGTCCGGACTATGGCTACACCTTC.

This clone has a handful of counts. The V call is TRBV5-4, the J call TRBJ1-1; D perhaps matches TRBD1 (6 bases). V lost 4 bases to trimming and J lost 2 bases, with 12 bases between them. This CDR3 spans 14 amino acids. In germline, CDR1 is SGHNT, CDR2 YYREEE (reference sequence). The CDR3 reads CASSPTGDNTEAFF. DNA of the CDR3: TGTGCCAGCAGCCCGACAGGAGATAACACTGAAGCTTTCTTT. Filled out from reference TRBV5-4 and TRBJ1-1, the complete variable domain reads ETGVTQSPTHLIKTRGQQVTLRCSSQSGHNTVSWYQQALGQGPQFIFQYYREEENGRGNFPPRFSGLQFPNYSSELNVNALELDDSALYLCASSPTGDNTEAFFGQGTRLTVV.

This clone was seen more than once but under ten times. The V call is TRBV24-1, the J call TRBJ1-5; TRBD1 matches 12 bases. From germline, CDR1 is KGHDR and CDR2 SFDVKD. This CDR3 spans 16 amino acids. With V trimmed by 5 bases and J by 5 bases, 6 bases remained unmatched. The CDR3 nucleotides read TGTGCCACCAGTGCCGGGGACAGGGGGCTTTATCAGCCCCAGCATTTT. It is translated as CATSAGDRGLYQPQHF.

V usage is TRBV7-8 and J usage is TRBJ1-1; D possibly corresponds to TRBD1 (6 bases). The CDR3 length is 15 residues. V was shortened by 1 base and J by 0 bases, with 9 bases between the two germline ends. Germline lookup yields CDR1 SGHVS and CDR2 FQNEAQ. The DNA for the CDR3 is TGTGCCAGCAGCTTAGTAGGGGGGGTGAACACTGAAGCTTTCTTT. Encoded protein: CASSLVGGVNTEAFF.

The chain employs TRBV19 and TRBJ2-1; 12 bases match TRBD2. The CDR3 runs to 15 residues. Trimming at V came to 1 base and at J to 7 bases, leaving 2 bases not matched to a gene. Germline V gene sequence: CDR1 LNHDA, CDR2 SQIVND (reference sequence). The CDR3 is CASSIVTSGRNEQFF. The CDR3 nucleotides read TGTGCCAGTAGTATAGTCACTAGCGGGAGGAATGAGCAGTTCTTC.

The rearrangement links TRBV30 to TRBJ1-5, with D possibly being TRBD1 (5 bases). The V and J ends lost 5 bases and 4 bases respectively, with 18 bases between them. The CDR3 is 15 amino acids. Germline V gene lookup returns CDR1 GTSNPN and CDR2 SVGIG (reference sequence). Written as DNA, the CDR3 is TGTGCCTGGGCTGGAGGGGCAGTGGATAATCAGCCCCAGCATTTT. Translation: CAWAGGAVDNQPQHF.

This chain uses TRBV2 with TRBJ2-7; 11 nucleotides match TRBD2. With 4 bases clipped from V and 0 bases from J, the junction kept 8 bases outside the gene matches. The V gene's germline CDR1 is SNHLY and CDR2 FYNNEI. CDR3 length equals 17 residues. CDR3 sequence (DNA): TGTGCCAGCAGTGGCTCGACTAGCGGGACCGACTCCTACGAGCAGTACTTC. It is translated as CASSGSTSGTDSYEQYF.

This clone has only a few counts. The chain uses TRBV24-1 and TRBJ1-1, with 8 bases aligning to TRBD1. This CDR3 is 17 amino acids long. The J segment lost 0 bases and the V segment lost 3 bases, leaving 8 bases of the junction unmatched. Germline assignment: CDR1 KGHDR and CDR2 SFDVKD. CDR3 coding DNA: TGTGCCACCAGTGATACCCGACCGGACAGGGTGAACACTGAAGCTTTCTTT. This gives the protein CATSDTRPDRVNTEAFF.

The V gene is TRBV6-1, the J gene TRBJ1-4; D is undetermined. Germline loops: CDR1 MNHNS, CDR2 SASEGT. This CDR3 contains 13 residues. With 0 bases removed from V and 7 bases from J, the gap between germline ends came to 6 bases. For the CDR3, the DNA is TGTGCCAGCAGTGAAGCGCGGTTTGAAAAACTGTTTTTT. Encoded protein: CASSEARFEKLFF.